This T cell receptor (beta chain) was captured by sequencing in a study of OX40 agonist ivuxolimab in advanced cancers. On the study more broadly: Subjects had a mean age of about 60 years, with a range of roughly 23 to 79; approximately 83% were male. Two cutaneous melanoma patients and one hepatocellular carcinoma patient, three in all, had partial responses.

Generated by immunoSEQ multiplex PCR, the TCRdb table keeps only in-frame clones and is missing some. Of 71,000 or so clones detected, approximately 93% appear once; the ten largest clones hold around 2.2%. This CDR3 is built from 15 residues. Trimming left V 1 base short and J 4 bases short, with 13 bases between. Germline CDR1 is PRHDT and CDR2 is FYEKMQ (reference sequence). Enrollment shut out patients with autoimmune disease history or systemic immunosuppression. Blood was sampled at baseline, cycle 4 day 1, and cycle 7 day 1. V usage is TRBV13 and J usage is TRBJ2-5; D may correspond to TRBD1 or TRBD2 (6 bases each). The sequence derives from an adult with an advanced solid tumor such as melanoma, head and neck, liver or kidney cancer. This specimen consisted of CD4+ or CD8+ T cells sorted from blood, obtained in a trial of the OX40 agonist ivuxolimab. CDR3 sequence (DNA): TGTGCCAGCAGCTTAGTTACGGGGGCAGGAGAGACCCAGTACTTC. Translation gives CASSLVTGAGETQYF.